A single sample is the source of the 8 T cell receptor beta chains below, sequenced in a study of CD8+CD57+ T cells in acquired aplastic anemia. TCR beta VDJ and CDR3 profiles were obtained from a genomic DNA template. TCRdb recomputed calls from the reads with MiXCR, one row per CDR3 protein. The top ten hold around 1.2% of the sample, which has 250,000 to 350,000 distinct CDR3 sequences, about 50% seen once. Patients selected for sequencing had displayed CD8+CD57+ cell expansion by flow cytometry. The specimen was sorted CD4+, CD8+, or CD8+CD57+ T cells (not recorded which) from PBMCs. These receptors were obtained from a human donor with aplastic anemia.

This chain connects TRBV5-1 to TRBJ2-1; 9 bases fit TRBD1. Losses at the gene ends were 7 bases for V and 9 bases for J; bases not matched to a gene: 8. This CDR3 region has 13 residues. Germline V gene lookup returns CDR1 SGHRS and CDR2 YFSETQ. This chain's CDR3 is CASRSGTGSEQFF. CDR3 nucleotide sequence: TGCGCCAGCCGATCCGGGACAGGGTCTGAGCAGTTCTTC.

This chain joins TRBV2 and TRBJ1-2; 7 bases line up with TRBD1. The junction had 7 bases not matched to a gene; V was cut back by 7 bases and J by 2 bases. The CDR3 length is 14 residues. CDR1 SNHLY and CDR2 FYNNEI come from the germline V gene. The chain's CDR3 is CASKDRRTNYGYTF. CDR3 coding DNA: TGTGCCAGCAAGGACAGGAGAACGAACTATGGCTACACCTTC.

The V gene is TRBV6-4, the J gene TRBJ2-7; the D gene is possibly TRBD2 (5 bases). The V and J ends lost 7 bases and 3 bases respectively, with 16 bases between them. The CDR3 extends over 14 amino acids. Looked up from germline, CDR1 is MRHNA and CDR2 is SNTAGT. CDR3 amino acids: CASIPGIRYYEQYF. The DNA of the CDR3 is TGTGCCAGCATCCCCGGGATCAGGTACTACGAGCAGTACTTC.

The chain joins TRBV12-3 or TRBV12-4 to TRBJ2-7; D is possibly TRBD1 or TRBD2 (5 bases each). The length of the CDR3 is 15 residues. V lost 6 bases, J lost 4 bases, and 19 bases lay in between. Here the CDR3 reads CASSQVRDVSYEQYF. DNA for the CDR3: TGTGCCAGCAGCCAAGTCCGGGACGTTAGTTACGAGCAGTACTTC.

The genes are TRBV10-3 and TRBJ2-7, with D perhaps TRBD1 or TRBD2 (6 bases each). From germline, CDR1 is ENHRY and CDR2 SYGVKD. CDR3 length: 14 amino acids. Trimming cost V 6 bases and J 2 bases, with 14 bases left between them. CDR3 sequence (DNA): TGTGCCATCAGCTCAGGGGACTGGACCTACGAGCAGTACTTC. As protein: CAISSGDWTYEQYF.

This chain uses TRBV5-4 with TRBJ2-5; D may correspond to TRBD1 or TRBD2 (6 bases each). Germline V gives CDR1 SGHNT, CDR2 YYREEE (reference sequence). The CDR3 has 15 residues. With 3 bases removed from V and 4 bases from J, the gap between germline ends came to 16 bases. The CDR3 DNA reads TGTGCCAGCAGCTCTGGGGGCGGGGTGGGAGAGACCCAGTACTTC. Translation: CASSSGGGVGETQYF.

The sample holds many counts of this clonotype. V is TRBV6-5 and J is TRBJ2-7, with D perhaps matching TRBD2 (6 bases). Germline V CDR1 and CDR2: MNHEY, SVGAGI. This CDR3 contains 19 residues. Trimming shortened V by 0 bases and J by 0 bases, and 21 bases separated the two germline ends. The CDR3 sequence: CASSYSPPRGGAFSYEQYF. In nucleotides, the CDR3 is TGTGCCAGCAGTTACTCCCCGCCGCGTGGCGGGGCCTTCTCCTACGAGCAGTACTTC.

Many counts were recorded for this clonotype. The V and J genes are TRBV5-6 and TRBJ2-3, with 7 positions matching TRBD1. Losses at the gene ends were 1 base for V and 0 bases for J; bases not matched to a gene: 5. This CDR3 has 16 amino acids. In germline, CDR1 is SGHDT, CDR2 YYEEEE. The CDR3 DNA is TGTGCCAGCAGCTTGAGGACAGGAGCTAGCACAGATACGCAGTATTTT. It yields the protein CASSLRTGASTDTQYF.